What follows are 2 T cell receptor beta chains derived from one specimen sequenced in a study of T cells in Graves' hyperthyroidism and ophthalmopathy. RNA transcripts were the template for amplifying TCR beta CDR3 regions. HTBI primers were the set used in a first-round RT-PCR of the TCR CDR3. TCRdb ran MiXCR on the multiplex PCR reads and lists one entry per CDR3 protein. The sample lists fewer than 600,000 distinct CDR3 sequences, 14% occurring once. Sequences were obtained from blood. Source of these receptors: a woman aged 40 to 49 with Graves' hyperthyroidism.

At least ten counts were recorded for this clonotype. The CDR3, as DNA: TGTGCCAGCAGAACCCCGCGTAGCGGGAGGCGCCTCTACGAGCAGTACTTC. Translated, it gives CASRTPRSGRRLYEQYF. This chain joins TRBV9 and TRBJ2-7; 10 positions agree with TRBD2. V shed 5 bases, J shed 3 bases, and the junction held 14 bases outside the gene matches. Germline assignment: CDR1 SGDLS and CDR2 YYNGEE. This CDR3 region has 17 residues.

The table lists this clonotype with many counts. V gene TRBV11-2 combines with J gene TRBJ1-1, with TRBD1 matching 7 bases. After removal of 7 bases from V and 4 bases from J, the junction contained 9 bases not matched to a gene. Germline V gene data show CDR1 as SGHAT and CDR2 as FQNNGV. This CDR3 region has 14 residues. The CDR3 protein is CASIRGGSVTEAFF. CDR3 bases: TGTGCCAGCATCAGGGGGGGGAGCGTCACTGAAGCTTTCTTT.